One sample yielded the 28 T cell receptor beta chains listed below, sequenced in a study of Ad26.COV2.S vaccination and SARS-CoV-2 variants. Assay used: immunoSEQ multiplex PCR; TCRdb lists only in-frame clones, some missing. This sample has approximately 300,000 clones, with about 82% found just once. The treatment here: about 20 received Ad26.COV2.S at low or high dose, single or two shots; about 5 received placebo; per-sample allocation not given. It was on day 63 after the first vaccine or placebo injection that samples were taken. Source: peripheral blood, taken in a trial of Ad26.COV2.S vaccine versus placebo. Receptors originate from a person aged 18-65 years who received the Ad26.COV2.S COVID-19 vaccine or a placebo.

This clone was detected only a few times. The rearrangement links TRBV19 to TRBJ2-7; D is undetermined. Germline CDR1 is LNHDA and CDR2 is SQIVND (reference sequence). V was trimmed by 3 bases and J by 4 bases, leaving 10 bases between them. This CDR3 has 13 amino acids. Here the CDR3 reads CASSIGSRYEQYF. CDR3 nucleotides: TGTGCCAGTAGTATCGGTAGTAGGTACGAGCAGTACTTC.

This chain joins TRBV11-1 and TRBJ1-1; 8 bases match TRBD1. This CDR3 comprises 16 residues. The V gene's germline CDR1 is SGHAT and CDR2 FQDESV (reference sequence). V was pared by 8 bases and J by 1 base, with 12 bases of the junction left unmatched. The CDR3: CASGPPDRAKNTEAFF. Written as DNA, the CDR3 is TGTGCCAGCGGACCTCCGGACAGGGCCAAGAACACTGAAGCTTTCTTT.

The rearrangement links TRBV5-1 to TRBJ2-1; the D is unclear. Germline lookup yields CDR1 SGHRS and CDR2 YFSETQ. Trimming removed 4 bases from V and 8 bases from J, with 13 bases in between. The CDR3 spans 13 residues. In nucleotides, the CDR3 is TGCGCCAGCAGCAGGACGAAGGCAGATGAGCAGTTCTTC. The encoded protein is CASSRTKADEQFF.

This clone was counted only a few times. V usage is TRBV6-5 and J usage is TRBJ1-1; D call uncertain. Trimming shortened V by 6 bases and J by 4 bases, and 15 bases separated the two germline ends. The CDR3 is made up of 14 amino acids. Germline CDR1 is MNHEY and CDR2 is SVGAGI. The CDR3, as DNA: TGTGCCAGCAGACCCGTTGATTGGGGCACTGAAGCTTTCTTT. It encodes CASRPVDWGTEAFF.

The chain combines TRBV3-1 (or the pseudogene TRBV3-2) with TRBJ2-1, with unresolved D. Per germline, CDR1 LGHDT and CDR2 YNNKEL (reference sequence). Trimming shortened V by 8 bases and J by 2 bases, and 13 bases separated the two germline ends. The CDR3 extends over 14 amino acids. The CDR3 DNA reads as TGTGCCAGCGCCGAGAGATACACCTACAATGAGCAGTTCTTC. This sequence encodes CASAERYTYNEQFF.

V gene TRBV10-3 combines with J gene TRBJ2-3; the match to TRBD1 covers 7 bases. V dropped 10 bases and J dropped 0; count of bases not matched to a gene: 7. CDR1 is ENHRY and CDR2 is SYGVKD in the germline V gene. The CDR3 spans 14 residues. In DNA, the CDR3 is TGTGCCACCAGACAGGGAGCTAGCACAGATACGCAGTATTTT. Encoded protein: CATRQGASTDTQYF.

This clone appeared a single time. The chain combines TRBV11-2 with TRBJ2-5; D unclear. Germline V lookup: CDR1 SGHAT, CDR2 FQNNGV. The germline V and J ends were trimmed by 5 bases and 0 bases, with 7 bases remaining between them. The CDR3 extends over 13 amino acids. The CDR3 bases are TGTGCCAGCAGCCAGAGCTACCAAGAGACCCAGTACTTC. Amino acids: CASSQSYQETQYF.

V usage is TRBV4-1 and J usage is TRBJ2-2; 8 bases align to TRBD2. J was trimmed by 4 bases and V by 1 base; bases with no gene match: 5. Per germline, CDR1 MGHRA and CDR2 YSYEKL. The CDR3 spans 16 residues. CDR3: CASSQGARGGTGELFF. Here the CDR3 DNA reads TGCGCCAGCAGCCAAGGGGCACGGGGGGGCACCGGGGAGCTGTTTTTT.

The V gene is TRBV5-4, the J gene TRBJ2-4; D may match TRBD1 or TRBD2 (6 bases each). V shed 4 bases and J shed 0 bases, with 14 bases lying between them. This CDR3 has 16 residues. Germline loops: CDR1 SGHNT, CDR2 YYREEE (reference sequence). The CDR3 coding sequence is TGTGCCAGCAGCCCGAGGAGGGGGTTAGCCAAAAACATTCAGTACTTC. It specifies CASSPRRGLAKNIQYF.

The chain links TRBV5-1 to TRBJ2-7; 8 bases match TRBD1. Germline values: CDR1 SGHRS, CDR2 YFSETQ. Unmatched junction bases numbered 7, after V lost 4 bases and J lost 1 base. This CDR3 comprises 15 residues. The CDR3 DNA sequence: TGCGCCAGCAGCGAAGACAGGGGACCGTCCTACGAGCAGTACTTC. Its translation is CASSEDRGPSYEQYF.

The chain is built from TRBV7-9 and TRBJ1-1; TRBD1 agrees at 7 bases. Trimming at V came to 4 bases and at J to 1 base, leaving 6 bases not matched to a gene. CDR3 length: 15 residues. CDR1 is SEHNR and CDR2 is FQNEAQ in the germline V gene (reference sequence). This CDR3 reads CASSSQDRANTEAFF. The DNA for the CDR3 is TGTGCCAGCAGCTCCCAAGACAGGGCGAACACTGAAGCTTTCTTT.

This chain links TRBV28 with TRBJ2-5; 7 bases are shared with TRBD1. V trimming: 1 base; J trimming: 7 bases; junction bases outside the gene matches: 6. Germline CDR1 reads MDHEN; CDR2 reads SYDVKM. The CDR3 length is 14 residues. The CDR3 sequence: CASSLSSGGGTQYF. The DNA of the CDR3 is TGTGCCAGCAGTTTATCTTCAGGGGGTGGGACCCAGTACTTC.

CDR3: CASRERWASYGYTF. Written as DNA, the CDR3 is TGTGCCAGCCGGGAGAGGTGGGCCAGCTATGGCTACACCTTC. The rearrangement uses TRBV2 and TRBJ1-2, with D unclear. The CDR3 length is 14 residues. V lost 8 bases to trimming and J lost 4 bases, with 17 bases between them. CDR1 is SNHLY and CDR2 is FYNNEI in the germline V gene.

The V call is TRBV30, the J call TRBJ1-6; 7 nucleotides align to TRBD1. Germline CDR1 is GTSNPN and CDR2 is SVGIG (reference sequence). Unmatched junction bases numbered 8, after V lost 3 bases and J lost 6 bases. The length of the CDR3 is 15 residues. CDR3 loop: CAWRPNTGVNSPLHF. Here the CDR3 DNA reads TGTGCCTGGAGACCAAACACAGGGGTTAATTCACCCCTCCACTTT.

This chain joins TRBV4-2 and TRBJ2-5; D not resolved. Germline values: CDR1 LGHNA, CDR2 YNFKEQ. The V end was cut by 1 base, the J end by 6 bases, with 9 bases between. The CDR3 is made up of 13 amino acids. The chain's CDR3 is CASSQGTQKTQYF. The CDR3 DNA is TGTGCCAGCAGCCAAGGTACTCAGAAGACCCAGTACTTC.

There are many counts of this clone. The chain is built from TRBV28 and TRBJ2-7; no reliable D call. The CDR3 extends over 11 amino acids. V was clipped by 4 bases and J by 2 bases, with 3 bases between them. Germline V gene lookup returns CDR1 MDHEN and CDR2 SYDVKM. CDR3 nucleotide sequence: TGTGCCAGCAGTTGGGCCTACGAGCAGTACTTC. This sequence encodes CASSWAYEQYF.

V and J are TRBV6-5 and TRBJ1-1; D is perhaps TRBD1 (6 bases). V lost 5 bases and J 7 bases, leaving 14 bases between the germline ends. CDR1 MNHEY and CDR2 SVGAGI come from the germline V gene. The CDR3 is 13 residues long. The CDR3, as DNA: TGTGCCAGCAGTCCTCAGGGGCGGAGTGAAGCTTTCTTT. Translation gives CASSPQGRSEAFF.

The sample holds one count of this clone. The gene calls are TRBV28 and TRBJ2-1; D could derive from TRBD1 or TRBD2 (5 bases each). Germline V gene sequence: CDR1 MDHEN, CDR2 SYDVKM. Trimming cost V 7 bases and J 0 bases, with 13 bases left between them. CDR3 length: 15 residues. CDR3 bases: TGTGCCAGCATCGTGGCAGGGAGCTCCTACAATGAGCAGTTCTTC. It translates to CASIVAGSSYNEQFF.

The chain uses TRBV10-1 and TRBJ2-7; the D call may be TRBD1 or TRBD2 (5 bases each). Germline CDR1 and CDR2: WNHNN and SYGVQD (reference sequence). The V end lost 4 bases, the J end lost 4 bases, and 17 bases lay between the germline ends. The CDR3 extends over 15 amino acids. The DNA for the CDR3 is TGCGCCAGCAGTGCGGGGCAGGGAATGATATACGAGCAGTACTTC. It encodes CASSAGQGMIYEQYF.

This clone was recorded only once. V usage is TRBV4-2 and J usage is TRBJ2-1; unclear D gene. Trimming removed 4 bases at V and 4 bases at J, with 14 bases between. Germline V gene sequence: CDR1 LGHNA, CDR2 YNFKEQ. There are 15 residues in the CDR3. The DNA for the CDR3 is TGTGCCAGCAGCCCGACCCACCTGAGGTACAATGAGCAGTTCTTC. This encodes CASSPTHLRYNEQFF.

The rearrangement links TRBV11-2 to TRBJ2-1; the D gene is possibly TRBD2 (5 bases). CDR1 and CDR2 from the germline V gene are SGHAT and FQNNGV. V was pared by 5 bases and J by 9 bases, with 20 bases between. The CDR3 is made up of 15 amino acids. As DNA, the CDR3 is TGTGCCAGCAGCCGAGGGTCATCCGATACTGGTGAGCAGTTCTTC. Its translation: CASSRGSSDTGEQFF.

This clone showed up just once. J is TRBJ2-6 and V is TRBV3-1 (or the pseudogene TRBV3-2); tentatively, D is TRBD2 (6 bases). From germline, CDR1 is LGHDT and CDR2 YNNKEL (reference sequence). Trimming removed 1 base from V and 2 bases from J, with 9 bases in between. The CDR3 contains 16 residues. CDR3 sequence reads: CASSQVRGAGANVLTF. The CDR3 bases are TGTGCCAGCAGCCAAGTCCGCGGGGCTGGGGCCAACGTCCTGACTTTC.

This chain connects TRBV6-1 to TRBJ1-2; D unclear. Germline CDR1 and CDR2: MNHNS and SASEGT. This CDR3 is built from 13 residues. V was cut by 3 bases and J by 2 bases, with 7 bases left in between. This CDR3 is CASSDDTNYGYTF. The CDR3 region has the DNA TGTGCCAGCAGTGACGACACAAACTATGGCTACACCTTC.

This clone has just a few counts. The chain links TRBV5-4 to TRBJ1-2; TRBD1 matches at 7 bases. CDR3 size: 12 residues. The J segment lost 8 bases and the V segment lost 4 bases, leaving 5 bases of the junction unmatched. Germline V gene sequence: CDR1 SGHNT, CDR2 YYREEE (reference sequence). CDR3 loop: CASSLQGRGYTF. DNA for the CDR3: TGTGCCAGCAGCCTACAGGGGAGAGGCTACACCTTC.

The chain joins TRBV5-4 to TRBJ1-1, with a possible D match to TRBD1 (6 bases). From germline, CDR1 is SGHNT and CDR2 YYREEE (reference sequence). The V end lost 1 base, the J end lost 5 bases, and 12 bases lay between the germline ends. The CDR3 is 14 residues long. CDR3 in DNA: TGTGCCAGCAGCTTGTCAGGGGTAGAAACTGAAGCTTTCTTT. The encoded protein is CASSLSGVETEAFF.

The rearrangement joins TRBV3-1 (or the pseudogene TRBV3-2) to TRBJ2-5, with D perhaps matching TRBD2 (7 bases). V gave up 4 bases and J gave up 2 bases, with 14 bases separating them. Germline CDR1 and CDR2: LGHDT and YNNKEL (reference sequence). This CDR3 comprises 15 residues. CDR3 sequence: CASSRTGGPQETQYF. Here the CDR3 DNA reads TGTGCCAGCAGCCGAACCGGGGGGCCGCAAGAGACCCAGTACTTC.

This sequence joins TRBV2 and TRBJ2-2; D uncertain. Between the trimmed V and J ends, which lost 2 bases and 6 bases, there was a span of 10 bases. The CDR3 is made up of 14 amino acids. The V gene's germline CDR1 is SNHLY and CDR2 FYNNEI. The CDR3 loop reads CASSEHDSSGELFF. The CDR3 DNA sequence: TGTGCCAGCAGTGAACACGATAGTTCCGGGGAGCTGTTTTTT.

V usage is TRBV30 and J usage is TRBJ2-1; D gene unclear. The CDR3 consists of 12 residues. With 2 bases removed from V and 7 bases from J, the gap between germline ends came to 9 bases. Germline lookup yields CDR1 GTSNPN and CDR2 SVGIG (reference sequence). CDR3 loop: CAWSSFSNEQFF. DNA for the CDR3: TGTGCCTGGAGTTCCTTTTCGAATGAGCAGTTCTTC. Full variable domain (rest looked up from reference TRBV30 and TRBJ2-1): SQTIHQWPATLVQPVGSPLSLECTVEGTSNPNLYWYRQAAGRGLQLLFYSVGIGQISSEVPQNLSASRPQDRQFILSSKKLLLSDSGFYLCAWSSFSNEQFFGPGTRLTVL.